Only a few counts were recorded for the clone carrying this T cell receptor (beta chain). Antigen unknown. The data belong to a study of response to subunit inactivated influenza vaccine. General study results and limits: The authors put forward the suggestion that each seasonal influenza vaccination may bring in only a limited number of new T cells.

TCRdb reanalysed the RT-PCR reads using MiXCR and keeps one entry per CDR3 protein. This table has hundreds of thousands of distinct CDR3 sequences, approximately 10% appearing once. Sequences were derived from PBMCs from blood, sampled on the day of vaccination. This sequence originates from a man aged 45-65 years who received an inactivated influenza vaccine.

CDR3 sequence reads: CASSQDLTKETQYF. The CDR3 coding sequence is TGCGCCAGCAGCCAAGATCTAACGAAAGAGACCCAGTACTTC. The chain carries TRBV4-3 and TRBJ2-5, with D unclear. With 0 bases removed from V and 3 bases from J, the gap between germline ends came to 8 bases. CDR1 and CDR2 (germline): LGHNA, YSLEER. The length of the CDR3 is 14 residues.